A selection of T cell receptor beta chains follows, all from one sample in a study of T cells in Graves' hyperthyroidism and ophthalmopathy. TCRdb redid the calling of the multiplex PCR reads with MiXCR, one entry per CDR3 protein. The sample lists some 620,000 distinct CDR3 sequences, about 16% occurring once. Input material: blood. The receptors come from a woman in her twenties or thirties with Graves' hyperthyroidism. CDR3s include the opening cysteine and the closing phenylalanine or tryptophan. The D gene is left open where the match is weak. A clone size is listed for some rows: how often the clone was seen (once, few, many), or a class if it is expanded.

j_gene,d_gene,abundance,v_gene,CDR3aa,CDR3nt
TRBJ1-1,-,-,TRBV30,CAWTPIGITEAFF,TGTGCCTGGACCCCGATAGGGATTACTGAAGCTTTCTTT
TRBJ2-7,-,-,TRBV12-3/TRBV12-4,CASSPQGTTYEQYF,TGTGCCAGCAGTCCACAGGGAACCACCTACGAGCAGTACTTC
TRBJ1-1,-,many,TRBV28,CASSLSQLDSNTEAFF,TGTGCCAGCAGTTTATCTCAACTAGACAGTAACACTGAAGCTTTCTTT
TRBJ2-3,TRBD1,many,TRBV29-1,CSVGQGPTDTQYF,TGCAGCGTTGGACAGGGGCCCACAGATACGCAGTATTTT
TRBJ1-3,TRBD1,few,TRBV27,CASRITGGQGDTIYF,TGTGCCAGCAGGATTACAGGGGGCCAGGGAGACACCATATATTTT
TRBJ1-1,-,-,TRBV24-1,CATSDFVGEAFF,TGTGCCACCAGTGATTTTGTCGGTGAAGCTTTCTTT
TRBJ1-1,-,many,TRBV30,CAWSVAHQNTEAFF,TGTGCCTGGAGTGTAGCGCACCAGAACACTGAAGCTTTCTTT
TRBJ2-3,-,many,TRBV20-1,CSAYPSREDTQYF,TGCAGTGCCTACCCTAGCCGGGAAGATACGCAGTATTTT
TRBJ1-5,TRBD1,few,TRBV10-2,CASDPTGSNQPQHF,TGCGCCAGCGACCCGACAGGGAGCAATCAGCCCCAGCATTTT
TRBJ2-7,TRBD1,many,TRBV7-2,CASSLRQGAYEQYF,TGTGCCAGCAGCCTCAGACAGGGGGCCTACGAGCAGTACTTC
TRBJ2-2,-,few,TRBV2,CASSRDRPGELFF,TGTGCCAGCAGTCGGGACCGACCCGGGGAGCTGTTTTTT
TRBJ1-4,TRBD1,few,TRBV11-2,CASSPALGQGVEKLFF,TGTGCCAGCAGTCCTGCCCTGGGACAGGGAGTTGAAAAACTGTTTTTT
TRBJ1-1,-,-,TRBV7-9,CASQRWTEAFF,TGTGCCAGCCAGAGGTGGACTGAAGCTTTCTTT
TRBJ1-1,-,-,TRBV20-1,CSARDLSMVRTEAFF,TGCAGTGCTAGAGATCTGTCAATGGTTCGGACTGAAGCTTTCTTT
TRBJ2-3,TRBD1,many,TRBV28,CASSLGRTGSTDTQYF,TGTGCCAGCAGTTTGGGGCGGACAGGTTCCACAGATACGCAGTATTTT
TRBJ2-7,TRBD1,many,TRBV28,CASYAGTGRNEQYF,TGTGCCAGCTACGCCGGGACAGGGAGGAACGAGCAGTACTTC
TRBJ2-3,-,few,TRBV11-2,CASSFIRSDTQYF,TGTGCCAGCAGCTTTATAAGATCAGATACGCAGTATTTT
TRBJ2-3,-,many,TRBV7-2,CASSLGAGDTQYF,TGTGCCAGCAGCTTAGGGGCGGGAGATACGCAGTATTTT
TRBJ2-2,-,few,TRBV3-1,CASSQDPNRPYTGELFF,TGTGCCAGCAGCCAAGACCCCAACCGACCGTACACCGGGGAGCTGTTTTTT
TRBJ2-1,TRBD2,many,TRBV10-1,CASMASGTPPGEQFF,TGCGCCAGCATGGCTAGCGGGACCCCCCCCGGTGAGCAGTTCTTC
TRBJ2-1,-,-,TRBV9,CPSSPQTHYNEQFF,TGTCCCAGCAGCCCCCAGACTCACTACAATGAGCAGTTCTTC
TRBJ2-7,-,-,TRBV9,CASSVDSELGEQYF,TGTGCCAGCAGCGTAGATTCGGAGCTCGGCGAGCAGTACTTC